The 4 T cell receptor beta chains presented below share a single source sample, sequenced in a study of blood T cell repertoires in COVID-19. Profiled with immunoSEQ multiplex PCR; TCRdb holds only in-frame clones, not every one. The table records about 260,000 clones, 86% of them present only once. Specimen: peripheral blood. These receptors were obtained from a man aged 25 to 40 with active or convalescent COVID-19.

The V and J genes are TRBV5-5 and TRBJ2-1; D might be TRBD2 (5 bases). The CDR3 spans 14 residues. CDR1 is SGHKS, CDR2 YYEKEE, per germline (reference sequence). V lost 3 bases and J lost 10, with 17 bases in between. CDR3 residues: CASSWGVGADEQFF. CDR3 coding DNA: TGTGCCAGCAGCTGGGGAGTTGGAGCGGACGAGCAGTTCTTC.

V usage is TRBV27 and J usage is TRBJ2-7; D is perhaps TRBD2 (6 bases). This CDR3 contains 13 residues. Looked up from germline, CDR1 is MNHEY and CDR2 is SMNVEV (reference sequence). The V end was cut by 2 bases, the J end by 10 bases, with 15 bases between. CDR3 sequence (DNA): TGTGCCAGCAGTTTAGGGGTCGGGGGTAAACAGTACTTC. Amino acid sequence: CASSLGVGGKQYF.

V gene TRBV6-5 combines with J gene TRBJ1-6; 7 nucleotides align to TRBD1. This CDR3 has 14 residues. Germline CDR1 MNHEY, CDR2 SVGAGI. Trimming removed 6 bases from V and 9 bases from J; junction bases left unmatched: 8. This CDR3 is CASRNTGVTSPLHF. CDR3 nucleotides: TGTGCCAGCAGAAACACAGGGGTAACTTCACCCCTCCACTTT.

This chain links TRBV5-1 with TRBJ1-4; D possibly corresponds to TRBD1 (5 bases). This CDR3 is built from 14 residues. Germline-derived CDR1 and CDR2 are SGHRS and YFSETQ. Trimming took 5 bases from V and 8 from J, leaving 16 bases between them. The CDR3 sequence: CASRRDRRDEKLFF. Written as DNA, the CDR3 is TGCGCCAGCAGGCGGGACCGAAGGGACGAAAAACTGTTTTTT.